Listed here are 27 T cell receptor beta chains from one sample, sequenced in a study of cytomegalovirus exposure and HLA in healthy donors. Libraries were prepared by immunoSEQ multiplex PCR; TCRdb keeps only in-frame clonotypes and omits some of them. The sample shows under 150,000 clones, around 86% of them seen only once. Specimen: PBMCs. The receptor set was obtained from a man aged 18-30 years in good health and CMV-seropositive.

Comment on this clone: The sample has other DNA sequences that encode this CDR3 too. The V and J genes are TRBV27 and TRBJ1-2; D remains ambiguous. CDR3 size: 14 residues. Trimming pared 3 bases from V and 0 bases from J, leaving 8 bases between. CDR1 and CDR2 (germline): MNHEY, SMNVEV (reference sequence). The CDR3 is CASSFRGANYGYTF. CDR3 nucleotide sequence: TGTGCCAGCAGTTTCCGGGGAGCTAACTATGGCTACACCTTC.

The V and J genes are TRBV27 and TRBJ1-1; maybe TRBD1 (5 bases). Per the germline V gene, CDR1 is MNHEY and CDR2 is SMNVEV (reference sequence). The CDR3 contains 12 residues. The ends were cut back, 7 bases at V and 3 bases at J, with 9 bases in the middle. CDR3 sequence: CASTTGDTEAFF. CDR3 coding DNA: TGTGCCAGCACCACAGGTGACACTGAAGCTTTCTTT.

The chain recombines TRBV6-5 with TRBJ2-2, with 7 positions matching TRBD2. V lost 6 bases to trimming and J lost 6 bases; unmatched junction nucleotides: 7. Germline loops: CDR1 MNHEY, CDR2 SVGAGI. The CDR3 sequence is 14 residues long. The chain's CDR3 is CASRRTSVSGELFF. Here the CDR3 DNA reads TGTGCCAGCAGGCGTACTAGCGTCTCCGGGGAGCTGTTTTTT.

This clone was observed a few times. The chain joins TRBV7-9 to TRBJ2-7; no firm D call. This CDR3 region has 12 residues. Germline V CDR1 and CDR2: SEHNR, FQNEAQ (reference sequence). V lost 3 bases to trimming and J lost 3 bases, with 6 bases between them. This CDR3 is CASSFLSYEQYF. The DNA of the CDR3 is TGTGCCAGCAGCTTTCTGAGCTACGAGCAGTACTTC.

The chain recombines TRBV9 with TRBJ2-7; possibly TRBD2 for D (5 bases). Looked up from germline, CDR1 is SGDLS and CDR2 is YYNGEE. V was clipped by 0 bases and J by 6 bases, with 16 bases between them. This CDR3 spans 15 amino acids. CDR3 residues: CASSVGPRESGEQYF. The CDR3 bases are TGTGCCAGCAGCGTAGGTCCTAGGGAGTCAGGCGAGCAGTACTTC.

A note on this clone: This sample includes further DNA sequences coding for the same CDR3. The J gene is TRBJ2-6, the V gene TRBV5-1, with TRBD1 as a possible D gene (5 bases). Trimming took off 0 bases at V and 4 bases at J, with 8 bases between the two ends. CDR1 SGHRS and CDR2 YFSETQ come from the germline V gene. The CDR3 extends over 15 amino acids. As DNA, the CDR3 is TGCGCCAGCAGCTTGGGACAGAGCGGGGCCAACGTCCTGACTTTC. Amino acid sequence: CASSLGQSGANVLTF.

This chain links TRBV11-2 with TRBJ1-5; D gene uncertain. V dropped 6 bases and J dropped 6 bases, with 12 bases sitting between them. This CDR3 is built from 13 residues. Germline CDR1 reads SGHAT; CDR2 reads FQNNGV. DNA for the CDR3: TGTGCCAGCAGTTATAGTTTGAGTCAGCCCCAGCATTTT. Its protein product is CASSYSLSQPQHF. The full variable domain, with the rest looked up from reference TRBV11-2 and TRBJ1-5, is EAGVAQSPRYKIIEKRQSVAFWCNPISGHATLYWYQQILGQGPKLLIQFQNNGVVDDSQLPKDRFSAERLKGVDSTLKIQPAKLEDSAVYLCASSYSLSQPQHFGDGTRLSIL.

V usage is TRBV5-1 and J usage is TRBJ2-3; TRBD2 matches at 14 bases. V lost 3 bases, J lost 4 bases, and 7 bases stayed unmatched. The germline CDR1 and CDR2 sequences are SGHRS and YFSETQ. This CDR3 contains 17 residues. The CDR3 sequence: CASSWTGTSGSADTQYF. The CDR3 DNA follows: TGCGCCAGCAGCTGGACCGGGACTAGCGGGAGTGCAGATACGCAGTATTTT.

The chain couples TRBV6-5 to TRBJ2-1, with 11 bases aligning to TRBD2. V was clipped by 2 bases and J by 7 bases; unmatched bases: 4. Germline CDR1 is MNHEY and CDR2 is SVGAGI. This CDR3 has 15 amino acids. The DNA of the CDR3 is TGTGCCAGCAGTTACGCGACTAGCGGGATAAATGAGCAGTTCTTC. It translates to CASSYATSGINEQFF.

The table lists this clone with a count of one. The chain is built from TRBV10-1 and TRBJ1-3; no clear D gene. Trimming cost V 3 bases and J 3 bases, with 6 bases left between them. The CDR3 is made up of 13 amino acids. Germline V gene lookup returns CDR1 WNHNN and CDR2 SYGVQD (reference sequence). CDR3 nucleotide sequence: TGCGCCAGCAGTGACGGGGATGGAAACACCATATATTTT. It translates to CASSDGDGNTIYF.

The gene calls are TRBV9 and TRBJ2-2; 8 bases are a match to TRBD2. CDR1 is SGDLS, CDR2 YYNGEE, per germline. The CDR3 loop spans 20 amino acids. Trimming at V came to 1 base and at J to 1 base, leaving 15 bases not matched to a gene. CDR3 DNA sequence: TGTGCCAGCAGCGTACGAAAAGGTGGAACGGGGGGGTTGAACACCGGGGAGCTGTTTTTT. Translated, it gives CASSVRKGGTGGLNTGELFF.

This rearrangement joins TRBV7-7 to TRBJ2-7; 11 bases are a match to TRBD2. The CDR3 loop spans 15 amino acids. The V gene's germline CDR1 is SSHAT and CDR2 FNYEAQ (reference sequence). V shed 5 bases and J 2 bases; nucleotides not matched to a gene: 5. The CDR3 DNA sequence: TGTGCCAGCAGCCCACTAGCGGGGGAAACCTACGAGCAGTACTTC. This translates into CASSPLAGETYEQYF.

This clone was counted a single time. The chain is built from TRBV11-2 and TRBJ2-1; D possibly corresponds to TRBD2 (5 bases). CDR1 is SGHAT, CDR2 FQNNGV, per germline. The V end was cut by 5 bases, the J end by 2 bases, with 13 bases between. CDR3 length: 15 amino acids. Here the CDR3 DNA reads TGTGCCAGCAGCCAGCAGCGGAGCACCTACAATGAGCAGTTCTTC. It yields the protein CASSQQRSTYNEQFF.

The J gene is TRBJ2-3, the V gene TRBV4-1, with 14 bases that match TRBD2. The V and J ends lost 4 bases and 3 bases, in that order; junction bases with no gene match: 3. Germline values: CDR1 MGHRA, CDR2 YSYEKL. The CDR3 has 16 residues. The DNA for the CDR3 is TGCGCCAGCAGCCCGACTAGCGGGAGGGAAACAGATACGCAGTATTTT. It codes for CASSPTSGRETDTQYF.

This clone was picked up one time. In DNA form, the CDR3 reads TGTGCCAGCAGCCGGGACTTTTCTAGCACAGATACGCAGTATTTT. Residues: CASSRDFSSTDTQYF. The chain joins TRBV6-1 to TRBJ2-3; tentatively, D is TRBD2 (6 bases). The germline V and J ends were trimmed by 6 bases and 0 bases, with 13 bases remaining between them. This CDR3 spans 15 amino acids. Germline CDR1 is MNHNS and CDR2 is SASEGT.

The genes are TRBV6-5 and TRBJ2-2; 7 nucleotides agree with TRBD1. The CDR3 is 14 residues long. V lost 7 bases, J lost 1 base, and 3 bases stayed unmatched. CDR1 MNHEY and CDR2 SVGAGI come from the germline V gene. For the CDR3, the DNA is TGTGCCAGCACCGGGACAGAGAACACCGGGGAGCTGTTTTTT. It yields the protein CASTGTENTGELFF.

This chain connects TRBV6-5 to TRBJ2-5, with 7 positions matching TRBD1. The CDR3 runs to 15 residues. CDR1 is MNHEY and CDR2 is SVGAGI in the germline V gene. J lost 3 bases, V lost 8 bases, and 12 bases had no gene match. CDR3 residues: CASSRGTWSEETQYF. The CDR3 DNA follows: TGTGCCAGCTCCAGGGGGACCTGGAGCGAAGAGACCCAGTACTTC.

The genes are TRBV2 and TRBJ2-1, with D tentatively TRBD1 (5 bases). The germline gives CDR1 SNHLY, CDR2 FYNNEI. The CDR3 runs to 12 residues. V lost 5 bases to trimming and J lost 6 bases, with 8 bases between them. CDR3 bases: TGTGCCAGCAGTTCCCAGGGCAATGAGCAGTTCTTC. Its protein product is CASSSQGNEQFF.

This chain joins TRBV11-3 and TRBJ1-2; possibly TRBD1 for D (6 bases). The CDR3 is made up of 13 amino acids. Trimming pared 5 bases from V and 3 bases from J, leaving 10 bases between. In germline, CDR1 is SGHNT, CDR2 YENEEA. Here the CDR3 reads CASSPRTDYGYTF. The CDR3 nucleotides are TGTGCCAGCAGCCCCCGGACAGACTATGGCTACACCTTC.

J is TRBJ1-1 and V is TRBV27; D is uncertain. V lost 3 bases and J lost 7, with 12 bases in between. Per germline, CDR1 MNHEY and CDR2 SMNVEV (reference sequence). The CDR3 is made up of 13 amino acids. CDR3 DNA sequence: TGTGCCAGCAGTTTCTTGAGTACCCGTGAAGCTTTCTTT. This sequence encodes CASSFLSTREAFF.

This clone was recorded once. This chain uses TRBV11-3 with TRBJ2-2, with D perhaps matching TRBD2 (6 bases). V was pared by 5 bases and J by 6 bases, with 22 bases between. Germline-derived CDR1 and CDR2 are SGHNT and YENEEA. This CDR3 region has 17 residues. DNA of the CDR3: TGTGCCAGCAGCCCCAGGGAGGCAGGGCTAATCGCCGGGGAGCTGTTTTTT. Translation gives CASSPREAGLIAGELFF.

In regard to this clone: Other DNA variants within this sample encode the same CDR3. This sequence joins TRBV18 and TRBJ1-4, with 9 bases identical to TRBD1. Losses at the gene ends were 3 bases for V and 5 bases for J; bases not matched to a gene: 1. Germline lookup yields CDR1 KGHSH and CDR2 LQKENI. The CDR3 extends over 14 amino acids. CDR3 sequence reads: CASSPGTGNEKLFF. CDR3 in DNA: TGTGCCAGCTCACCCGGGACAGGGAATGAAAAACTGTTTTTT.

This clone was found once. This rearrangement joins TRBV2 to TRBJ1-5; D remains ambiguous. Germline V gene sequence: CDR1 SNHLY, CDR2 FYNNEI. Trimming left V 6 bases short and J 3 bases short, with 9 bases between. This CDR3 contains 13 residues. This CDR3 is CASRSDNNQPQHF. The CDR3, as DNA: TGTGCCAGCAGGTCCGACAACAATCAGCCCCAGCATTTT.

Of note for this clone: The junction departs from the called germline gene at one end, perhaps through a read error. This chain joins TRBV19 and TRBJ1-2, with D unresolved. The CDR3 covers 12 residues. The germline V gene has CDR1 LNHDA and CDR2 SQIVND (reference sequence). The CDR3 nucleotides read TGTGCCAGTGGTATGGCAAACTATGGCTACACCTTC. Translating gives CASGMANYGYTF.

This chain connects TRBV15 to TRBJ2-1; D is perhaps TRBD1 (6 bases). The germline V gene has CDR1 LNHNV and CDR2 YYDKDF (reference sequence). Trimming shortened V by 1 base and J by 6 bases, and 10 bases separated the two germline ends. CDR3 length equals 14 residues. As DNA, the CDR3 is TGTGCCACCAGCAGAGTTTCGACAGGCAATGAGCAGTTCTTC. It codes for CATSRVSTGNEQFF.

This sequence joins TRBV14 and TRBJ1-4; D not certain. The ends were cut back, 2 bases at V and 3 bases at J, with 13 bases in the middle. The CDR3 has 16 amino acids. The germline CDR1 and CDR2 sequences are SGHDN and FVKESK. The CDR3: CASSQFSGASNEKLFF. CDR3 sequence (DNA): TGTGCCAGCAGCCAATTTTCAGGCGCGTCTAATGAAAAACTGTTTTTT.

This chain connects TRBV2 to TRBJ2-5; 10 positions agree with TRBD2. The V gene's germline CDR1 is SNHLY and CDR2 FYNNEI. The CDR3 runs 15 residues. With 5 bases clipped from V and 7 bases from J, the junction kept 10 bases outside the gene matches. The chain's CDR3 is CASSQGSGGRGTQYF. The DNA of the CDR3 is TGTGCCAGCAGTCAAGGTAGCGGGGGGCGTGGGACCCAGTACTTC.